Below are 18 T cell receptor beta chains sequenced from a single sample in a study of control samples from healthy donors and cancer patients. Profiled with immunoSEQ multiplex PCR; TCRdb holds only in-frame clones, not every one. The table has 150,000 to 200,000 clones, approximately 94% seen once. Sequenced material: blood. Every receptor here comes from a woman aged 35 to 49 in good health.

CDR3 amino acids: CASRPSGSYEQYF. The CDR3 DNA follows: TGTGCCAGCAGGCCTAGCGGGAGCTACGAGCAGTACTTC. V gene TRBV12-3 or TRBV12-4 combines with J gene TRBJ2-7; 10 bases match TRBD2. This CDR3 region has 13 residues. J was trimmed by 3 bases and V by 6 bases; bases with no gene match: 2.

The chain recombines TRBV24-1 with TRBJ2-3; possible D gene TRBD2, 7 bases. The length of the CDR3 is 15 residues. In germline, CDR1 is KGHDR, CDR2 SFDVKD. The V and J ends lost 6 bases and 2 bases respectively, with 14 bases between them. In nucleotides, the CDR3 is TGTGCCACCAGTCCTGGGGGGGCACTCACAGATACGCAGTATTTT. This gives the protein CATSPGGALTDTQYF.

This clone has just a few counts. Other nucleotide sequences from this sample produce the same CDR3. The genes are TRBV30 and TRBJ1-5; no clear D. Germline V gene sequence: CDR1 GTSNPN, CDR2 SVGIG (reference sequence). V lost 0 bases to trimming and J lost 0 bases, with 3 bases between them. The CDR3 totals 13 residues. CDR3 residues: CAWSVSSNQPQHF. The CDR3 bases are TGTGCCTGGAGTGTCAGTAGCAATCAGCCCCAGCATTTT.

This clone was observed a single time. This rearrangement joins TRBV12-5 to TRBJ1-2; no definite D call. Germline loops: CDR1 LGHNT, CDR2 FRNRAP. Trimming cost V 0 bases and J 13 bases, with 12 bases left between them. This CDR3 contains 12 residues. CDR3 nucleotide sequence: TGTGCTAGTGGTTTGGTAACGGGCCCGCGCACCTTC. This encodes CASGLVTGPRTF.

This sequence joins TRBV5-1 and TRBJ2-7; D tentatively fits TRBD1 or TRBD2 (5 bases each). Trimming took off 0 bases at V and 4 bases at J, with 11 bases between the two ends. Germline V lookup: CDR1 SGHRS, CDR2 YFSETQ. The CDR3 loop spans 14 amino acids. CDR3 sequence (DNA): TGCGCCAGCAGCTTGGCCGGGACGGAATACGAGCAGTACTTC. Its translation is CASSLAGTEYEQYF.

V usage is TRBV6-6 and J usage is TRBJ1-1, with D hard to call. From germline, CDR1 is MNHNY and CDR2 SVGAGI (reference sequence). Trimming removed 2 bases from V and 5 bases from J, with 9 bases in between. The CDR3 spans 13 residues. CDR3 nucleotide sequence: TGTGCCAGCAGTTACCCCACGGGAACTGAAGCTTTCTTT. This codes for CASSYPTGTEAFF.

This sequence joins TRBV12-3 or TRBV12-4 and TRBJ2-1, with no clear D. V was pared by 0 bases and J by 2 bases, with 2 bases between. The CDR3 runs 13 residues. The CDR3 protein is CASSLAAYNEQFF. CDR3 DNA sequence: TGTGCCAGCAGTTTAGCTGCCTACAATGAGCAGTTCTTC.

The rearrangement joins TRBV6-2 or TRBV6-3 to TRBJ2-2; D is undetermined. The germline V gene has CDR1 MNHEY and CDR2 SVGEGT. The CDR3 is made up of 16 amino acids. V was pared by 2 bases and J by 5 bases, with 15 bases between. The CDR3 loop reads CASSYPIGLGTGELFF. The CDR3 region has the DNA TGTGCCAGCAGTTACCCCATTGGGTTAGGGACCGGGGAGCTGTTTTTT.

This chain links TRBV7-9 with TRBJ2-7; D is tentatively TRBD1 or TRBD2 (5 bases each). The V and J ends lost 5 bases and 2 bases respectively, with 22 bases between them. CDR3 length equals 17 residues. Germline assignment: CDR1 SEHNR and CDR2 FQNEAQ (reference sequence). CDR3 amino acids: CASSQIRDGRLPYEQYF. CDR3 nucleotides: TGTGCCAGCAGCCAAATTCGGGACGGAAGGTTACCCTACGAGCAGTACTTC.

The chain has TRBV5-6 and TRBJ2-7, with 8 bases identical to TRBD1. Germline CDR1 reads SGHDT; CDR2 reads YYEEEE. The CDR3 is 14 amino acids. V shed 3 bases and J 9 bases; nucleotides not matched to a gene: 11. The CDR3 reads CASSWTGSVGGQYF. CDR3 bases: TGTGCCAGCAGCTGGACAGGGAGTGTTGGCGGGCAGTACTTC.

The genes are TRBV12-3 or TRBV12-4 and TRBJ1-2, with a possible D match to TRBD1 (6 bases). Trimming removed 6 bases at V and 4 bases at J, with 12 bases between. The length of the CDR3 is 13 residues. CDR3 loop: CASSVTGAYGYTF. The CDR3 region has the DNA TGTGCCAGCAGCGTGACAGGAGCCTATGGCTACACCTTC.

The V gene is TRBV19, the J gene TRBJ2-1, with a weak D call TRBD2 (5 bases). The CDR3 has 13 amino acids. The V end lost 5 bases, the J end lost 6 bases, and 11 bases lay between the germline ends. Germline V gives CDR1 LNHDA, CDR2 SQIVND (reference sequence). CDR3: CASSLLVRNEQFF. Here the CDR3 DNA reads TGTGCCAGTAGTTTACTAGTACGCAATGAGCAGTTCTTC.

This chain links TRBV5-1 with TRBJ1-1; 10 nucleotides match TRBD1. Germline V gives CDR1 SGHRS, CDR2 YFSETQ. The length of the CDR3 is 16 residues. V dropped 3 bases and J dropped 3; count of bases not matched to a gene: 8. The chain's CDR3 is CASSYGDRGFDTEAFF. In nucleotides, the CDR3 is TGCGCCAGCAGCTATGGGGACAGGGGTTTTGACACTGAAGCTTTCTTT.

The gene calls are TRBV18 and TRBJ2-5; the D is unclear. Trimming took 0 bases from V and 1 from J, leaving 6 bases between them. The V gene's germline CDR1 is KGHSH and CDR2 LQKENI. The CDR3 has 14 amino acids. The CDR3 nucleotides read TGTGCCAGCTCACCACCGCTGGGCCAAGAGACCCAGTACTTC. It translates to CASSPPLGQETQYF.

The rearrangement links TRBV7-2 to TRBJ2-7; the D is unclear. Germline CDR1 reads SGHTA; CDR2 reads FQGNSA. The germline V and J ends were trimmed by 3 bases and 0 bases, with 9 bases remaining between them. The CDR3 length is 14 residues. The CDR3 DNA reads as TGTGCCAGCAGCTTGTATTTGTCCTCCTACGAGCAGTACTTC. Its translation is CASSLYLSSYEQYF.

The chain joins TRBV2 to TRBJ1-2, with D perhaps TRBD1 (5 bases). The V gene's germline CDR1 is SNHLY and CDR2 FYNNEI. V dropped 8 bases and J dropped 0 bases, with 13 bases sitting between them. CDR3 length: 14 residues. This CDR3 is CASLRDQANYGYTF. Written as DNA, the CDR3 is TGTGCCAGCTTACGGGACCAAGCTAACTATGGCTACACCTTC.

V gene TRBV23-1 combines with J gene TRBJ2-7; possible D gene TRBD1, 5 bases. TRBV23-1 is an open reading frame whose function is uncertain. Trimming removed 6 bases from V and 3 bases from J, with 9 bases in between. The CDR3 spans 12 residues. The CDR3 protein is CASRTTGYEQYF. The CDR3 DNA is TGCGCCAGCAGAACAACAGGCTACGAGCAGTACTTC.

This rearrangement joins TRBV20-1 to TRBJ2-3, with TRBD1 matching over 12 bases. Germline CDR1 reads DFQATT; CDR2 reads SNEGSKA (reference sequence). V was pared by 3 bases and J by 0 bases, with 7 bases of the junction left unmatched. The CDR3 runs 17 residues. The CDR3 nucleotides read TGCAGTGCTAGTTACGGGACAGGGGGCATGAGCACAGATACGCAGTATTTT. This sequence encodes CSASYGTGGMSTDTQYF.